Following are 27 T cell receptor beta chains from one sample sequenced in a study of T cells in Graves' hyperthyroidism and ophthalmopathy. Amplified TCR beta CDR3 regions came from RNA transcripts. Researchers ran a first-round RT-PCR on the TCR CDR3 using the HTBI primer set. TCRdb ran MiXCR on the multiplex PCR reads and lists one entry per CDR3 protein. This sample has about 530,000 distinct CDR3 sequences; roughly 15% occur once, and the top ten carry 17%. The sample taken for sequencing was blood. Every receptor here comes from a woman in her late teens or twenties with Graves' ophthalmopathy.

This clonotype occurred a few times. The V gene is TRBV7-6, the J gene TRBJ2-1; 10 positions match TRBD1. The CDR3 consists of 14 residues. V trimming: 4 bases; J trimming: 8 bases; junction bases outside the gene matches: 5. Germline CDR1 reads SGHVS; CDR2 reads FNYEAQ. The CDR3 loop reads CASSSGQGVHEQFF. CDR3 nucleotide sequence: TGTGCCAGCAGCTCAGGACAGGGGGTCCATGAGCAGTTCTTC.

The chain links TRBV29-1 to TRBJ2-3; either TRBD1 or TRBD2 may fit D (6 bases each). Germline CDR1 is SQVTM and CDR2 is ANQGSEA. The CDR3 contains 15 residues. Trimming pared 5 bases from V and 5 bases from J, leaving 20 bases between. DNA of the CDR3: TGCAGCGTTCCCCGGTTGGCCGGGGGCCTAGATACGCAGTATTTT. Protein: CSVPRLAGGLDTQYF.

This clonotype was observed a handful of times. The CDR3 protein is CASSPGGRQPQHF. The CDR3 DNA follows: TGTGCCAGCAGCCCAGGGGGCCGCCAGCCCCAGCATTTT. The chain combines TRBV9 with TRBJ1-5; 8 bases fit TRBD1. The trim removed 4 bases at V and 7 bases at J, leaving 4 bases unmatched. The CDR3 is 13 amino acids. The germline gives CDR1 SGDLS, CDR2 YYNGEE.

This clonotype was recorded at least ten times. A much larger clone lies a single base off, so this may be a read error. This sequence joins TRBV2 and TRBJ1-1, with a possible D match to TRBD1 (6 bases). The CDR3 is 13 residues long. Germline CDR1 and CDR2: SNHLY and FYNNEI. The V gene lost 4 bases and the J gene lost 1 base, with 7 bases spanning the gap. CDR3 bases: TGTGCCAGCAGTGGGGGGGCGAACACTGAAGCTTTCTTT. It is translated as CASSGGANTEAFF. Full variable domain (missing parts from reference TRBV2 and TRBJ1-1): EPEVTQTPSHQVTQMGQEVILRCVPISNHLYFYWYRQILGQKVEFLVSFYNNEISEKSEIFDDQFSVERPDGSNFTLKIRSTKLEDSAMYFCASSGGANTEAFFGQGTRLTVV.

Of note for this clonotype: A read error may explain this, as a much larger clone is one base away. The chain carries TRBV29-1 and TRBJ2-2; a possible D gene is TRBD2 (5 bases). V lost 3 bases and J 1 base, leaving 9 bases between the germline ends. CDR1 and CDR2 (germline): SQVTM, ANQGSEA. CDR3 length: 14 amino acids. The CDR3 sequence is CSVERAQNTGELFF. The CDR3 coding sequence is TGCAGCGTTGAGAGGGCCCAGAACACCGGGGAGCTGTTTTTT.

The rearrangement joins TRBV28 to TRBJ2-2; 8 bases align to TRBD2. V was clipped by 9 bases and J by 4 bases; unmatched bases: 10. CDR1 MDHEN and CDR2 SYDVKM come from the germline V gene. The CDR3 runs 15 residues. Here the CDR3 DNA reads TGTGCCAGTTTAAAACCGGGACTAGGCACCGGGGAGCTGTTTTTT. It specifies CASLKPGLGTGELFF.

This chain uses TRBV24-1 with TRBJ2-3, with D possibly matching TRBD1 (8 bases). Germline loops: CDR1 KGHDR, CDR2 SFDVKD. The CDR3 spans 18 residues. Trimming took 4 bases from V and 2 from J, leaving 21 bases between them. Here the CDR3 reads CATSELGGTGRATDTQYF. The CDR3 nucleotides are TGTGCCACCAGTGAGTTGGGGGGGACAGGTAGAGCCACAGATACGCAGTATTTT.

This clonotype was seen repeatedly, ten times or more. V gene TRBV28 combines with J gene TRBJ2-7; no reliable D call. Germline lookup yields CDR1 MDHEN and CDR2 SYDVKM. Trimming removed 1 base at V and 6 bases at J, with 7 bases between. The CDR3 contains 12 residues. The CDR3 loop reads CASSLYSSEQYF. The CDR3 region has the DNA TGTGCCAGCAGTTTATATAGCTCCGAGCAGTACTTC.

This clonotype was counted ten times or more. This rearrangement joins TRBV28 to TRBJ2-3; D remains unclear. CDR3 size: 16 residues. Germline V gives CDR1 MDHEN, CDR2 SYDVKM. The V end was cut by 5 bases, the J end by 1 base, with 16 bases between. CDR3 sequence reads: CASSPPRAAGTDTQYF. The CDR3 DNA is TGTGCCAGCAGTCCGCCCCGGGCCGCGGGCACAGATACGCAGTATTTT.

This clonotype showed up many times. The V call is TRBV28, the J call TRBJ2-5, with D perhaps TRBD1 (6 bases). V was pared by 2 bases and J by 0 bases, with 10 bases between. The V gene's germline CDR1 is MDHEN and CDR2 SYDVKM. The CDR3 length is 15 residues. CDR3 region: CASSLHRVYQETQYF. The CDR3 DNA follows: TGTGCCAGCAGTTTACACAGGGTTTACCAAGAGACCCAGTACTTC.

The CDR3 protein is CASSQGPPANLGTDTQYF. The CDR3 region has the DNA TGCGCCAGCAGCCAAGGTCCCCCGGCAAATTTAGGGACAGATACGCAGTATTTT. V gene TRBV4-1 combines with J gene TRBJ2-3; D gene ambiguous. The V end lost 1 base, the J end lost 3 bases, and 20 bases lay between the germline ends. In germline, CDR1 is MGHRA, CDR2 YSYEKL. CDR3 length: 18 amino acids.

This clonotype was seen many times. The rearrangement joins TRBV3-1 to TRBJ2-3; 13 bases map to TRBD2. Losses at the gene ends were 3 bases for V and 3 bases for J; bases not matched to a gene: 0. Germline V gene sequence: CDR1 LGHDT, CDR2 YNNKEL (reference sequence). CDR3 length: 15 residues. CDR3 nucleotides: TGTGCCAGCAGCCAGACTAGCGGGAGGACAGATACGCAGTATTTT. This gives the protein CASSQTSGRTDTQYF.

Ten or more counts support this clonotype. The chain combines TRBV12-3 or TRBV12-4 with TRBJ1-1, with D unresolved. V lost 5 bases, J lost 4 bases, and 14 bases lay in between. CDR3 size: 14 residues. The CDR3 sequence is CASSPPGKGTEAFF. CDR3 DNA sequence: TGTGCCAGCAGTCCCCCGGGAAAGGGCACTGAAGCTTTCTTT.

This clonotype has just a few counts. This rearrangement joins TRBV6-2 or TRBV6-3 to TRBJ1-3; 7 bases line up with TRBD1. Germline CDR1 and CDR2: MNHEY and SVGEGT. The trim removed 5 bases at V and 0 bases at J, leaving 4 bases unmatched. This CDR3 is 15 amino acids long. CDR3: CASSHRDSSGNTIYF. Here the CDR3 DNA reads TGTGCCAGCAGTCACAGGGACAGCTCTGGAAACACCATATATTTT.

Comments on this clonotype: This sequence may be a read error, since a much larger clone differs from it by one base. The chain has TRBV19 and TRBJ1-1, with D maybe TRBD1 (6 bases). This CDR3 has 14 residues. CDR1 is LNHDA and CDR2 is SQIVND in the germline V gene (reference sequence). CDR3 coding DNA: TGTGCCGGTAGTAGGGGGACACATAACACTGAAGCTTTCTTT. Translation: CAGSRGTHNTEAFF.

The chain links TRBV13 to TRBJ2-3; D gene ambiguous. Germline-derived CDR1 and CDR2 are PRHDT and FYEKMQ (reference sequence). CDR3 length equals 13 residues. Trimming left V 3 bases short and J 3 bases short, with 7 bases between. CDR3 coding DNA: TGTGCCAGCAGCTTCGGAGTAACAGATACGCAGTATTTT. It translates to CASSFGVTDTQYF.

This clonotype was found a few times. V is TRBV20-1 and J is TRBJ2-1, with no clear D. In germline, CDR1 is DFQATT, CDR2 SNEGSKA (reference sequence). The CDR3 runs 11 residues. Trimming pared 3 bases from V and 8 bases from J, leaving 8 bases between. The CDR3 protein is CSASFRHEQFF. The CDR3 coding sequence is TGCAGTGCTAGCTTCCGGCATGAGCAGTTCTTC.

The sample holds a few counts of this clonotype. The genes are TRBV6-1 and TRBJ1-4; D is undetermined. The germline CDR1 and CDR2 sequences are MNHNS and SASEGT. V was pared by 6 bases and J by 4 bases, with 12 bases between. The CDR3 is made up of 14 amino acids. This chain's CDR3 is CASRSEFLNEKLFF. The CDR3 region has the DNA TGTGCCAGCAGGTCGGAGTTTCTTAATGAAAAACTGTTTTTT.

There are many counts of this clonotype. The chain couples TRBV28 to TRBJ2-1; possible D gene TRBD2, 5 bases. Deletions cut 5 bases from V and 0 bases from J, with 14 bases between. CDR3 length equals 16 residues. Germline V gene data show CDR1 as MDHEN and CDR2 as SYDVKM. The CDR3 nucleotides are TGTGCCAGCAGTCCCCCGAGCGGAATCTCCTACAATGAGCAGTTCTTC. Translation gives CASSPPSGISYNEQFF.

This clonotype was seen a single time. The rearrangement links TRBV20-1 to TRBJ2-5, with D perhaps matching TRBD1 (6 bases). The germline V gene encodes CDR1 DFQATT and CDR2 SNEGSKA (reference sequence). The germline V and J ends were trimmed by 3 bases and 7 bases, with 15 bases remaining between them. This CDR3 is built from 13 residues. This chain's CDR3 is CSASYREFGTQYF. As DNA, the CDR3 is TGCAGTGCTAGTTACAGGGAGTTCGGGACCCAGTACTTC.

This rearrangement joins TRBV24-1 to TRBJ1-2; the D gene is possibly TRBD1 (6 bases). V lost 0 bases to trimming and J lost 0 bases, with 19 bases between them. CDR3 length: 19 residues. Germline CDR1 and CDR2: KGHDR and SFDVKD. The CDR3 coding sequence is TGTGCCACCAGTGATTTGGGGGGCGCCCCCCGGGTTGCTAACTATGGCTACACCTTC. Translated: CATSDLGGAPRVANYGYTF.

This clonotype was detected many times. The V and J genes are TRBV27 and TRBJ2-3; D is undetermined. The germline V and J ends were trimmed by 2 bases and 0 bases, with 12 bases remaining between them. This CDR3 has 16 amino acids. Germline CDR1 MNHEY, CDR2 SMNVEV (reference sequence). In DNA form, the CDR3 reads TGTGCCAGCAGTTTAAACGGGCCAGCTAGCACAGATACGCAGTATTTT. It yields the protein CASSLNGPASTDTQYF.

This clonotype was seen more than once but under ten times. The chain combines TRBV6-1 with TRBJ1-2, with no clear D. CDR1 and CDR2 (germline): MNHNS, SASEGT. V was trimmed by 4 bases and J by 1 base, leaving 10 bases between them. The CDR3 has 14 amino acids. CDR3 in DNA: TGTGCCAGCAGTGGGGCAGGAAGTAACTATGGCTACACCTTC. Translating gives CASSGAGSNYGYTF.

In its sample, this clonotype was seen many times. The chain employs TRBV20-1 and TRBJ2-7; D unclear. The V gene's germline CDR1 is DFQATT and CDR2 SNEGSKA (reference sequence). Trimming shortened V by 3 bases and J by 2 bases, and 17 bases separated the two germline ends. This CDR3 is 15 amino acids long. The CDR3 nucleotides are TGCAGTGCTAGTAGCTCTACCCGTAGGGCCTACGAGCAGTACTTC. Protein product: CSASSSTRRAYEQYF.

This clonotype came up many times. This chain joins TRBV4-1 and TRBJ2-5; TRBD1 matches at 8 bases. Germline CDR1 reads MGHRA; CDR2 reads YSYEKL. The CDR3 consists of 16 residues. V lost 0 bases to trimming and J lost 3 bases; unmatched junction nucleotides: 6. The chain's CDR3 is CASSQDRGQGEETQYF. For the CDR3, the DNA is TGCGCCAGCAGCCAAGATAGAGGACAGGGAGAAGAGACCCAGTACTTC.

There are many counts of this clonotype. The chain carries TRBV2 and TRBJ2-7; 13 nucleotides align to TRBD2. The CDR3 is 17 amino acids. V gave up 4 bases and J gave up 2 bases; unmatched junction bases: 8. Germline V gives CDR1 SNHLY, CDR2 FYNNEI. CDR3 sequence reads: CASSGTSGRSSAYEQYF. The CDR3 region has the DNA TGTGCCAGCAGTGGGACTAGCGGGAGATCGTCGGCCTACGAGCAGTACTTC.

This clonotype was picked up a small number of times. The chain uses TRBV27 and TRBJ2-1, with 9 bases identical to TRBD1. This CDR3 comprises 15 residues. Germline CDR1 and CDR2: MNHEY and SMNVEV (reference sequence). The junction had 2 bases not matched to a gene; V was cut back by 3 bases and J by 2 bases. The CDR3 is CASSFRDRAYNEQFF. The CDR3 nucleotides are TGTGCCAGCAGTTTCCGGGACAGGGCCTACAATGAGCAGTTCTTC.